What follows are 31 T cell receptor beta chains derived from one specimen sequenced in a study of cytomegalovirus exposure and HLA in healthy donors. The PCR had 60 Vbeta and 13 Jbeta primers. Clones were sequenced by immunoSEQ multiplex PCR, and TCRdb holds only the in-frame ones, with some missing. The data contain approximately 70,000 clones, 60% to 80% of them seen just once; the ten biggest clones take up over 7.5%. Sequencing input: PBMCs. These receptors all come from a man between 60 and 75 years old in good health and CMV-seropositive.

The chain joins TRBV7-2 to TRBJ2-7; the match to TRBD1 covers 9 bases. CDR3 length: 14 residues. The germline CDR1 and CDR2 sequences are SGHTA and FQGNSA. Unmatched junction bases numbered 6, after V lost 5 bases and J lost 4 bases. For the CDR3, the DNA is TGTGCCAGCAGCAAGGGACAGGGCCTTTACGAGCAGTACTTC. Its protein product is CASSKGQGLYEQYF.

In this sample, this clone turned up once. The chain joins TRBV19 to TRBJ2-1; 13 positions agree with TRBD2. The CDR3 covers 18 residues. The V gene end was trimmed by 6 bases and the J gene end by 8 bases; junction bases not matched to a gene: 16. Germline CDR1 and CDR2: LNHDA and SQIVND (reference sequence). The CDR3 sequence is CASRPGLAGSRSGHEQFF. As DNA, the CDR3 is TGTGCCAGTAGACCGGGACTAGCGGGATCCAGGAGTGGTCATGAGCAGTTCTTC.

The CDR3 reads CASSFGALYNEQFF. In DNA, the CDR3 is TGTGCCAGTAGTTTTGGGGCCCTATACAATGAGCAGTTCTTC. This rearrangement joins TRBV19 to TRBJ2-1; D perhaps matches TRBD1 (5 bases). Per the germline V gene, CDR1 is LNHDA and CDR2 is SQIVND (reference sequence). The CDR3 runs to 14 residues. Trimming took off 5 bases at V and 4 bases at J, with 12 bases between the two ends.

V usage is TRBV5-1 and J usage is TRBJ1-1; 11 bases are a match to TRBD1. The CDR3 consists of 16 residues. Germline V CDR1 and CDR2: SGHRS, YFSETQ. V was pared by 2 bases and J by 1 base, with 4 bases of the junction left unmatched. The CDR3 DNA sequence: TGCGCCAGCAGCTTAATAGGGACAGGGGGGAACACTGAAGCTTTCTTT. It is translated as CASSLIGTGGNTEAFF.

The V gene is TRBV7-9, the J gene TRBJ2-2; D perhaps matches TRBD1 (6 bases). V was clipped by 4 bases and J by 0 bases, with 9 bases between them. The CDR3 is 15 amino acids. From germline, CDR1 is SEHNR and CDR2 FQNEAQ (reference sequence). CDR3 residues: CASSSRGSNTGELFF. The CDR3 nucleotides read TGTGCCAGCAGCTCCAGGGGTTCGAACACCGGGGAGCTGTTTTTT.

This clone has more than one count but fewer than ten. CDR3 region: CASSARRGLEKLFF. The CDR3 DNA sequence: TGTGCCAGCAGCGCTAGGAGGGGACTGGAAAAACTGTTTTTT. The chain links TRBV10-3 to TRBJ1-4, with D possibly TRBD1 on 5 matching bases. Trimming removed 10 bases at V and 8 bases at J, with 20 bases between. CDR3 length: 14 amino acids. Germline loops: CDR1 ENHRY, CDR2 SYGVKD.

This clone was seen a few times. J is TRBJ2-7 and V is TRBV11-2; TRBD1 matches at 8 bases. J lost 2 bases, V lost 5 bases, and 8 bases had no gene match. There are 15 residues in the CDR3. Germline-derived CDR1 and CDR2 are SGHAT and FQNNGV. In DNA, the CDR3 is TGTGCCAGCAGCCCTACAGGGGGTAAAACCTACGAGCAGTACTTC. This encodes CASSPTGGKTYEQYF.

This clone was counted between two and nine times. The CDR3 sequence: CASSDGPSGLNTGELFF. CDR3 in DNA: TGTGCCAGCAGTGACGGGCCTAGCGGGCTGAACACCGGGGAGCTGTTTTTT. This chain uses TRBV6-4 with TRBJ2-2, with 8 bases that match TRBD2. The germline V gene encodes CDR1 MRHNA and CDR2 SNTAGT. This CDR3 comprises 17 residues. V was pared by 2 bases and J by 1 base, with 6 bases of the junction left unmatched.

V and J are TRBV19 and TRBJ1-1; 8 bases align to TRBD1. There are 14 residues in the CDR3. The V and J ends lost 7 bases and 5 bases, in that order; junction bases with no gene match: 9. The V gene's germline CDR1 is LNHDA and CDR2 SQIVND (reference sequence). The CDR3 sequence is CASNPTGVGTEAFF. Here the CDR3 DNA reads TGTGCCAGTAACCCGACAGGGGTAGGGACTGAAGCTTTCTTT.

In its sample, this clone was seen once. The chain uses TRBV14 and TRBJ2-7; TRBD2 matches at 9 bases. After removal of 2 bases from V and 1 base from J, the junction contained 12 bases not matched to a gene. Germline V gene sequence: CDR1 SGHDN, CDR2 FVKESK. The CDR3 is made up of 18 amino acids. The CDR3 DNA reads TGTGCCAGCAGCCAAAAGGGCTCTAGCGGGGCCCAGTCCTACGAGCAGTACTTC. This encodes CASSQKGSSGAQSYEQYF.

This clone was counted only a few times. This sample also contains other DNA sequences that code for the same CDR3. The rearrangement uses TRBV6-6 and TRBJ2-3; 7 bases match TRBD2. The CDR3 spans 14 residues. Germline CDR1 MNHNY, CDR2 SVGAGI (reference sequence). After removal of 3 bases from V and 2 bases from J, the junction contained 2 bases not matched to a gene. The CDR3 spells CASSYGTTTDTQYF. CDR3 nucleotide sequence: TGTGCCAGCAGTTATGGGACTACCACAGATACGCAGTATTTT.

The J gene is TRBJ2-1, the V gene TRBV5-1, with no clear D. In germline, CDR1 is SGHRS, CDR2 YFSETQ. The CDR3 sequence is 13 residues long. Trimming took 0 bases from V and 5 from J, leaving 6 bases between them. The CDR3 reads CASSLATNNEQFF. The CDR3 DNA reads TGCGCCAGCAGCTTGGCGACAAACAATGAGCAGTTCTTC.

The V gene is TRBV19, the J gene TRBJ1-1; the D gene is possibly TRBD1 (5 bases). This CDR3 is 15 amino acids long. Per germline, CDR1 LNHDA and CDR2 SQIVND (reference sequence). Trimming took 3 bases from V and 3 from J, leaving 14 bases between them. The CDR3 here is CASSMPGGVYTEAFF. The CDR3 DNA reads as TGTGCCAGTAGTATGCCGGGGGGGGTCTACACTGAAGCTTTCTTT. The complete variable domain, with remaining parts taken from reference TRBV19 and TRBJ1-1, reads DGGITQSPKYLFRKEGQNVTLSCEQNLNHDAMYWYRQDPGQGLRLIYYSQIVNDFQKGDIAEGYSVSREKKESFPLTVTSAQKNPTAFYLCASSMPGGVYTEAFFGQGTRLTVV.

CDR3 residues: CASTAGGIGELFF. The CDR3, as DNA: TGTGCCAGCACCGCGGGAGGGATCGGGGAGCTGTTTTTT. The gene calls are TRBV6-6 and TRBJ2-2; 9 bases match TRBD2. V lost 7 bases, J lost 7 bases, and 4 bases stayed unmatched. This CDR3 spans 13 amino acids. Germline V gives CDR1 MNHNY, CDR2 SVGAGI (reference sequence).

As concerns this clone: Other nucleotide sequences in the sample specify the same CDR3. This CDR3 is CASSGGGGAVGTQYF. In DNA form, the CDR3 reads TGTGCCAGCAGTGGTGGCGGGGGGGCTGTTGGGACCCAGTACTTC. The chain links TRBV2 to TRBJ2-5, with 9 bases lining up with TRBD2. Germline V gene lookup returns CDR1 SNHLY and CDR2 FYNNEI. The CDR3 spans 15 residues. Trimming took 4 bases from V and 7 from J; bases not matched to a gene: 10.

The gene calls are TRBV29-1 and TRBJ2-7; a possible D gene is TRBD1 (5 bases). CDR1 and CDR2 (germline): SQVTM, ANQGSEA. Trimming removed 4 bases from V and 5 bases from J, with 9 bases in between. The CDR3 runs 11 residues. CDR3 nucleotides: TGCAGCGTTGCTCAGGGAAACGAGCAGTACTTC. Protein sequence: CSVAQGNEQYF.

J is TRBJ2-3 and V is TRBV9; 10 nucleotides align to TRBD1. With V trimmed by 1 base and J by 1 base, 3 bases remained unmatched. CDR1 is SGDLS, CDR2 YYNGEE, per germline. This CDR3 comprises 16 residues. CDR3 DNA sequence: TGTGCCAGCAGCGTAAGGGACAGGGGCGGCACAGATACGCAGTATTTT. Encoded protein: CASSVRDRGGTDTQYF. Variable domain in full (rest from reference TRBV9 and TRBJ2-3): DSGVTQTPKHLITATGQRVTLRCSPRSGDLSVYWYQQSLDQGLQFLIQYYNGEERAKGNILERFSAQQFPDLHSELNLSSLELGDSALYFCASSVRDRGGTDTQYFGPGTRLTVL.

V usage is TRBV10-3 and J usage is TRBJ1-5; perhaps TRBD1 as D (6 bases). Trimming removed 6 bases at V and 1 base at J, with 10 bases between. The CDR3 runs to 14 residues. From germline, CDR1 is ENHRY and CDR2 SYGVKD. For the CDR3, the DNA is TGTGCCATCAGGTCAGGGGAAAGCAATCAGCCCCAGCATTTT. Translating it yields CAIRSGESNQPQHF.

The chain is built from TRBV7-2 and TRBJ2-1, with 10 bases that match TRBD2. The germline gives CDR1 SGHTA, CDR2 FQGNSA. The V segment lost 1 base and the J segment 4 bases; nucleotides outside the gene matches: 4. The CDR3 is made up of 16 amino acids. CDR3 bases: TGTGCCAGCAGCTTAGATTGGACTAGCGGATACAATGAGCAGTTCTTC. The encoded protein is CASSLDWTSGYNEQFF.

The V gene is TRBV6-5, the J gene TRBJ2-1; 8 bases map to TRBD2. V shed 7 bases and J 6 bases; nucleotides not matched to a gene: 8. The CDR3 is 14 residues long. The germline CDR1 and CDR2 sequences are MNHEY and SVGAGI. The CDR3 sequence: CASTFGAGGNEQFF. The DNA of the CDR3 is TGTGCCAGCACCTTTGGGGCGGGAGGCAATGAGCAGTTCTTC.

The chain is built from TRBV5-6 and TRBJ2-7, with D unclear. The V gene's germline CDR1 is SGHDT and CDR2 YYEEEE. The germline V and J ends were trimmed by 4 bases and 0 bases, with 11 bases remaining between them. This CDR3 is built from 14 residues. The DNA for the CDR3 is TGTGCCAGCAGCGCACTGAAGAGCTCCTACGAGCAGTACTTC. It codes for CASSALKSSYEQYF.

Concerning this clone itself: The junction differs from germline at one of its ends, possibly a read error. This rearrangement joins TRBV7-9 to TRBJ2-5; D is ambiguous. Germline V CDR1 and CDR2: SEHNR, FQNEAQ (reference sequence). The CDR3 consists of 12 residues. The CDR3 DNA sequence: TGTTCCAGCAGCTCCCCGAGAGAGACCCAGTACTTC. It codes for CSSSSPRETQYF.

The chain links TRBV19 to TRBJ2-4; D might be TRBD2 (5 bases). The CDR3 consists of 16 residues. V was shortened by 3 bases and J by 1 base, with 13 bases between the two germline ends. Germline-derived CDR1 and CDR2 are LNHDA and SQIVND (reference sequence). CDR3 residues: CASSIGGWEAKNIQYF. The DNA of the CDR3 is TGTGCCAGTAGTATTGGAGGCTGGGAGGCCAAAAACATTCAGTACTTC.

This chain connects TRBV4-2 to TRBJ2-7; D remains ambiguous. The ends were cut back, 0 bases at V and 4 bases at J, with 10 bases in the middle. CDR1 and CDR2 (germline): LGHNA, YNFKEQ. The CDR3 is 14 residues long. The CDR3 coding sequence is TGTGCCAGCAGCCAAGATGCAGGCCGATACGAGCAGTACTTC. Protein: CASSQDAGRYEQYF.

The chain combines TRBV11-2 with TRBJ2-5, with D possibly TRBD2 on 7 matching bases. The J call may be faulty, since TRBJ2-7 better matches the DNA end. This CDR3 spans 18 amino acids. CDR1 SGHAT and CDR2 FQNNGV come from the germline V gene. The CDR3 sequence is CASSLYIWGGGGTYEQYF. CDR3 DNA: TGTGCCAGCAGCTTGTATATATGGGGAGGGGGGGGAACCTACGAGCAGTACTTC.

This clone was seen a few times. This chain uses TRBV4-1 with TRBJ2-4; tentative D call: TRBD2 (5 bases). From germline, CDR1 is MGHRA and CDR2 YSYEKL. This CDR3 has 15 amino acids. Trimming removed 2 bases at V and 2 bases at J, with 10 bases between. The CDR3 spells CASSQPFGTKNIQYF. In DNA, the CDR3 is TGCGCCAGCAGCCAACCCTTCGGGACCAAAAACATTCAGTACTTC.

In DNA form, the CDR3 reads TGTGCCAGTAGTGCAGGGATTCGGAACTATGGCTACACCTTC. It codes for CASSAGIRNYGYTF. The V gene is TRBV19, the J gene TRBJ1-2, with D possibly matching TRBD1 (5 bases). The CDR3 is 14 residues long. The V gene lost 5 bases and the J gene lost 2 bases, with 12 bases spanning the gap. Germline V CDR1 and CDR2: LNHDA, SQIVND (reference sequence).

V is TRBV27 and J is TRBJ1-4; 7 bases align to TRBD1. There are 15 residues in the CDR3. From germline, CDR1 is MNHEY and CDR2 SMNVEV (reference sequence). V gave up 6 bases and J gave up 3 bases; unmatched junction bases: 7. CDR3 in amino acids: CASRKSGTANEKLFF. CDR3 DNA: TGTGCCAGCAGGAAATCCGGGACAGCTAATGAAAAACTGTTTTTT. The full variable domain, with the rest looked up from reference TRBV27 and TRBJ1-4, is EAQVTQNPRYLITVTGKKLTVTCSQNMNHEYMSWYRQDPGLGLRQIYYSMNVEVTDKGDVPEGYKVSRKEKRNFPLILESPSPNQTSLYFCASRKSGTANEKLFFGSGTQLSVL.

This sequence joins TRBV7-2 and TRBJ2-1; D remains ambiguous. The CDR3 is 15 residues long. CDR1 is SGHTA, CDR2 FQGNSA, per germline. V lost 5 bases, J lost 5 bases, and 16 bases lay in between. CDR3 amino acids: CASSPEPNSNNEQFF. The CDR3 bases are TGTGCCAGCAGCCCCGAGCCTAATTCTAACAATGAGCAGTTCTTC.

The chain links TRBV7-6 to TRBJ2-1; the match to TRBD1 covers 8 bases. This CDR3 has 16 amino acids. V shed 1 base and J 0 bases; nucleotides not matched to a gene: 2. Germline V gene sequence: CDR1 SGHVS, CDR2 FNYEAQ. DNA for the CDR3: TGTGCCAGCAGCTTAGAGGGACAGGCCTCCTACAATGAGCAGTTCTTC. Residues: CASSLEGQASYNEQFF.

V and J are TRBV14 and TRBJ2-1, with 10 bases matching TRBD1. This CDR3 has 17 amino acids. CDR1 is SGHDN, CDR2 FVKESK, per germline. The V gene end was trimmed by 4 bases and the J gene end by 0 bases; junction bases not matched to a gene: 6. The CDR3 sequence: CASSRGQGISSYNEQFF. CDR3 sequence (DNA): TGTGCCAGCAGCCGGGGACAGGGGATCAGCTCCTACAATGAGCAGTTCTTC. Supplemented by reference TRBV14 and TRBJ2-1, the full variable domain reads EAGVTQFPSHSVIEKGQTVTLRCDPISGHDNLYWYRRVMGKEIKFLLHFVKESKQDESGMPNNRFLAERTGGTYSTLKVQPAELEDSGVYFCASSRGQGISSYNEQFFGPGTRLTVL.